The rows below give T cell receptor beta chains drawn from one sample of a study of Ad26.COV2.S vaccination and SARS-CoV-2 variants. TCRdb's copy holds only in-frame clones and misses some; the assay was immunoSEQ multiplex PCR. The sample includes around 270,000 clones, roughly nine tenths of them seen just once. The specimen was peripheral blood, collected in a trial of Ad26.COV2.S vaccine versus placebo. Receptors originate from a person between 18 and 59 years old who received the Ad26.COV2.S COVID-19 vaccine or a placebo. Both conserved end residues are part of each CDR3. A D gene is named only where the DNA matches it firmly. The size entry is marked missing in some rows and otherwise reads once, few, many or a size class.

clone_size,v_call,d_call,j_call,cdr3_aa,cdr3_nt
NA,TRBV29-1,NA,TRBJ1-2,CSVEDPGKMAYGYTF,TGCAGCGTTGAAGATCCCGGGAAAATGGCCTATGGCTACACCTTC
few,TRBV30,NA,TRBJ1-1,CAWRHWNTEAFF,TGTGCCTGGAGACACTGGAACACTGAAGCTTTCTTT
NA,TRBV9,NA,TRBJ1-1,CASSPTTVNTEAFF,TGTGCCAGCAGCCCCACGACAGTGAACACTGAAGCTTTCTTT
many,TRBV7-3,NA,TRBJ1-1,CASSLGGYGEAFF,TGTGCCAGCAGCTTAGGGGGTTACGGTGAAGCTTTCTTT
NA,TRBV19,NA,TRBJ1-2,CASSMGDALYYGYTF,TGTGCCAGTAGTATGGGGGACGCTCTGTATTATGGCTACACCTTC
NA,TRBV18,NA,TRBJ1-4,CASSRGTTNEKLFF,TGTGCCAGCTCCAGGGGTACAACTAATGAAAAACTGTTTTTT
NA,TRBV7-9,TRBD2,TRBJ2-1,CASSRGLAGAQVDNEQFF,TGTGCCAGCAGCCGGGGACTAGCGGGGGCACAAGTGGACAATGAGCAGTTCTTC
NA,TRBV7-2,NA,TRBJ2-7,CASSIQGGAYEQYF,TGTGCCAGCAGCATACAGGGAGGCGCCTACGAGCAGTACTTC
NA,TRBV6-2/TRBV6-3,TRBD2,TRBJ2-3,CASSFSGGATDTQYF,TGTGCCAGCAGTTTTAGCGGGGGGGCCACAGATACGCAGTATTTT
NA,TRBV27,TRBD1,TRBJ1-2,CASSPGGRVGYTF,TGTGCCAGCAGTCCAGGGGGGCGAGTGGGCTACACCTTC
NA,TRBV4-2,NA,TRBJ1-4,CASSQDRAGLGGLFF,TGTGCCAGCAGCCAAGATCGGGCGGGACTCGGCGGCCTGTTTTTT
NA,TRBV11-1,NA,TRBJ2-4,CASSLVGSGKNIQYF,TGTGCCAGCAGCTTAGTGGGGTCCGGCAAAAACATTCAGTACTTC
NA,TRBV7-2,NA,TRBJ1-1,CASSYYRAGAEAFF,TGTGCCAGCAGCTATTACAGGGCAGGGGCTGAAGCTTTCTTT
few,TRBV19,TRBD2,TRBJ2-7,CASRDGGYEQYF,TGTGCCTCCCGGGACGGGGGGTACGAGCAGTACTTC
once,TRBV6-1,NA,TRBJ1-2,CASSEALGRGWYGYTF,TGTGCCAGCAGTGAAGCACTGGGGCGGGGGTGGTATGGCTACACCTTC
NA,TRBV19,TRBD2,TRBJ2-3,CASSIGGGDTQYF,TGTGCCAGTAGTATAGGGGGGGGAGATACGCAGTATTTT
NA,TRBV5-8,NA,TRBJ2-7,CASSFPGPHYGDEQYF,TGTGCCAGCAGCTTCCCGGGACCCCACTACGGGGACGAGCAGTACTTC
NA,TRBV12-2,NA,TRBJ1-2,CASRRAEKGPFYGYTF,TGTGCAAGTCGCCGTGCTGAGAAGGGGCCTTTCTATGGCTACACCTTC
NA,TRBV30,NA,TRBJ1-2,CAWSVGGARGGYTF,TGTGCCTGGAGTGTCGGGGGGGCTCGAGGTGGCTACACCTTC
NA,TRBV2,NA,TRBJ1-4,CASSPFNEKLFF,TGTGCCAGCAGTCCGTTTAATGAAAAACTGTTTTTT
NA,TRBV19,TRBD1,TRBJ1-4,CASSIQGANEKLFF,TGTGCCAGTAGTATTCAGGGGGCGAATGAAAAACTGTTTTTT
NA,TRBV6-5,TRBD1,TRBJ1-5,CASSKLTGEQPQHF,TGTGCCAGCAGTAAACTGACAGGGGAGCAGCCCCAGCATTTT
NA,TRBV5-6,NA,TRBJ1-5,CASSLGPDNQPQHF,TGTGCCAGCAGCTTGGGCCCAGACAATCAGCCCCAGCATTTT
NA,TRBV4-1,TRBD1,TRBJ2-1,CASSRQGGNEQFF,TGCGCCAGCAGCCGACAGGGCGGGAATGAGCAGTTCTTC
NA,TRBV7-8,NA,TRBJ2-7,CASSPKGLAYEQYF,TGTGCCAGCAGCCCAAAGGGGTTGGCGTACGAGCAGTACTTC
once,TRBV24-1,NA,TRBJ1-1,CATSDPDTEAFF,TGTGCCACCAGTGACCCGGACACTGAAGCTTTCTTT
NA,TRBV19,NA,TRBJ1-2,CASSIVAGGYGYTF,TGTGCCAGTAGTATAGTCGCAGGCGGCTATGGCTACACCTTC
NA,TRBV6-5,TRBD2,TRBJ2-2,CASSYVAGARELFF,TGTGCCAGCAGTTACGTCGCGGGAGCTAGGGAGCTGTTTTTT
NA,TRBV12-3/TRBV12-4,NA,TRBJ1-2,CASSTTGNYGYTF,TGTGCCAGCAGCACTACAGGGAACTATGGCTACACCTTC
many,TRBV6-5,TRBD1,TRBJ2-1,CASSIGQGGNEQFF,TGTGCCAGCAGCATTGGACAGGGGGGGAATGAGCAGTTCTTC
NA,TRBV5-8,NA,TRBJ1-4,CASSGPQGGIGKLFF,TGTGCCAGCAGCGGTCCCCAGGGCGGGATCGGGAAACTGTTTTTT
NA,TRBV3-1/TRBV3-2,NA,TRBJ1-2,CASSHLALRDGYTF,TGTGCCAGCAGCCATCTGGCACTACGAGATGGCTACACCTTC
NA,TRBV4-2,NA,TRBJ1-4,CASREGRNEKLFF,TGTGCCAGCAGGGAAGGGCGTAATGAAAAACTGTTTTTT
NA,TRBV4-1,NA,TRBJ2-1,CASSPPWGEQFF,TGCGCCAGCAGCCCCCCCTGGGGCGAGCAGTTCTTC
NA,TRBV30,NA,TRBJ1-1,CAWRRENTEAFF,TGTGCCTGGAGGCGGGAAAACACTGAAGCTTTCTTT
few,TRBV3-1/TRBV3-2,NA,TRBJ1-6,CASSQKGGTSFPSSYNSPLHF,TGTGCCAGCAGCCAGAAAGGTGGGACCTCCTTCCCAAGCTCCTATAATTCACCCCTCCACTTT
NA,TRBV4-3,TRBD1,TRBJ1-3,CASSQDYRGLASGNTIYF,TGCGCCAGCAGCCAAGACTACAGGGGGCTCGCCTCTGGAAACACCATATATTTT
NA,TRBV27,NA,TRBJ2-5,CASSLRGETQYF,TGTGCCAGCAGTTTGAGGGGAGAGACCCAGTACTTC
NA,TRBV9,TRBD2,TRBJ2-7,CASSVGASGGSYEQYF,TGTGCCAGCAGCGTAGGAGCTAGCGGGGGCTCCTACGAGCAGTACTTC
NA,TRBV27,TRBD2,TRBJ2-1,CASTIRGGAYNEQFF,TGTGCCAGCACAATACGCGGGGGGGCCTACAATGAGCAGTTCTTC
NA,TRBV28,NA,TRBJ2-5,CASTFAGETQYF,TGTGCCAGCACCTTCGCGGGGGAGACCCAGTACTTC
NA,TRBV19,NA,TRBJ1-5,CASSIVRTAQVSQHF,TGTGCCAGTAGTATAGTCAGGACGGCCCAGGTGTCCCAGCATTTT
NA,TRBV5-1,NA,TRBJ1-4,CASSVQGRGEKLFF,TGCGCCAGCAGCGTCCAGGGAAGGGGTGAAAAACTGTTTTTT
NA,TRBV7-9,NA,TRBJ1-6,CASSLGFTGRINSPLHF,TGTGCCAGCAGCTTAGGCTTTACGGGACGGATTAATTCACCCCTCCACTTT
NA,TRBV6-5,NA,TRBJ2-5,CASSLGGTQETQYF,TGTGCCAGCAGTTTGGGCGGGACCCAAGAGACCCAGTACTTC
NA,TRBV19,TRBD2,TRBJ2-1,CASSPLAGFYNEQFF,TGTGCCAGTAGTCCACTAGCGGGATTCTACAATGAGCAGTTCTTC
NA,TRBV7-2,TRBD2,TRBJ2-1,CASSLLAGGSSYNEQFF,TGTGCCAGCAGCCTACTAGCGGGAGGGAGCTCCTACAATGAGCAGTTCTTC
NA,TRBV10-3,NA,TRBJ1-1,CAISVDAGNTEAFF,TGTGCCATCAGTGTGGACGCGGGGAACACTGAAGCTTTCTTT
NA,TRBV6-2/TRBV6-3,NA,TRBJ1-2,CASSAAQRVDGYTF,TGTGCCAGCAGTGCCGCCCAGCGGGTCGATGGCTACACCTTC
NA,TRBV19,TRBD1,TRBJ2-3,CASSGQGAVFTDTQYF,TGTGCCAGTAGTGGACAGGGGGCCGTTTTCACAGATACGCAGTATTTT
NA,TRBV19,NA,TRBJ1-2,CASSINPYGYTF,TGTGCCAGTAGTATCAATCCGTATGGCTACACCTTC
NA,TRBV11-3,NA,TRBJ2-5,CASSFDGRETQYF,TGTGCCAGCAGCTTTGACGGTCGGGAGACCCAGTACTTC
NA,TRBV30,NA,TRBJ2-5,CAWSVGLGGETQYF,TGTGCCTGGAGTGTAGGACTAGGGGGAGAGACCCAGTACTTC
NA,TRBV6-2/TRBV6-3,TRBD1,TRBJ1-5,CASSHTGGPFQPQHF,TGTGCCAGCAGTCACACAGGGGGCCCCTTTCAGCCCCAGCATTTT
NA,TRBV7-2,NA,TRBJ1-6,CASSQSLGNSPLHF,TGTGCCAGCAGCCAGTCACTGGGTAATTCACCCCTCCACTTT
NA,TRBV9,NA,TRBJ2-3,CASSVKWGAITDTQYF,TGTGCCAGCAGCGTAAAGTGGGGGGCGATCACAGATACGCAGTATTTT
NA,TRBV29-1,NA,TRBJ1-2,CSVVPSSGLYGYTF,TGCAGCGTTGTACCCTCCTCAGGTCTCTATGGCTACACCTTC
once,TRBV11-2,TRBD2,TRBJ2-1,CASSLRLAGGYEQFF,TGTGCCAGCAGCTTGCGACTAGCGGGAGGCTATGAGCAGTTCTTC